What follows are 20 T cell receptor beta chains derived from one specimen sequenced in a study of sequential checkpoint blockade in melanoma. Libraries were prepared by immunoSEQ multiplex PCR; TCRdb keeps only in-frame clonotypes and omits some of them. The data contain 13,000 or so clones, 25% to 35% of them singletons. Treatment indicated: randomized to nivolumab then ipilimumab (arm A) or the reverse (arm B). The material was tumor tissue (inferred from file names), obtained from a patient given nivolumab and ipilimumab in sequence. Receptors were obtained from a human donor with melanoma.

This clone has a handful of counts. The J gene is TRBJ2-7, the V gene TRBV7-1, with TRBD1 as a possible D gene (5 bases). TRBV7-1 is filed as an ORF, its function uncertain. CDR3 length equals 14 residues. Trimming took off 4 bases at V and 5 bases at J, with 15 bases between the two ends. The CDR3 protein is CASSLNGAEDEQYF. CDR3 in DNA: TGTGCCAGCAGCTTAAATGGGGCAGAGGACGAGCAGTACTTC.

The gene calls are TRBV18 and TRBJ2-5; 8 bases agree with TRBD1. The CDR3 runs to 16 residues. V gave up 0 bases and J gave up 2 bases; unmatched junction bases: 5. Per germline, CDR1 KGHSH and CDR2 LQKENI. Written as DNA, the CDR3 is TGTGCCAGCTCACCACCCTACAGGGGGATACAAGAGACCCAGTACTTC. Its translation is CASSPPYRGIQETQYF.

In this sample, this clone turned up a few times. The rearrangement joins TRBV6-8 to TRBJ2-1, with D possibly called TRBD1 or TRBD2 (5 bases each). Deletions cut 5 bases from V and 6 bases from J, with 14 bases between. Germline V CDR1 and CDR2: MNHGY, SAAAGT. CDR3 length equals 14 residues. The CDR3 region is CASSPRDPFNEQFF. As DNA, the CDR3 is TGTGCCAGCAGTCCCCGGGACCCTTTCAATGAGCAGTTCTTC.

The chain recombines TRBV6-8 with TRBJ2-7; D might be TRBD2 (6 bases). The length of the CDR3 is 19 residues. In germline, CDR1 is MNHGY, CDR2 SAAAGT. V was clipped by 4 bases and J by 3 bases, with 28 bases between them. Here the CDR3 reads CASSFPTGASVGGLYEQYF. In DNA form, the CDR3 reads TGTGCCAGCAGTTTTCCCACCGGGGCCTCCGTGGGGGGTCTCTACGAGCAGTACTTC.

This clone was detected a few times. CDR3 sequence: CSVAGGSYNEQFF. DNA of the CDR3: TGCAGCGTTGCGGGGGGCTCCTACAATGAGCAGTTCTTC. The gene calls are TRBV29-1 and TRBJ2-1; 7 nucleotides match TRBD2. This CDR3 has 13 residues. The germline V gene has CDR1 SQVTM and CDR2 ANQGSEA. V lost 4 bases, J lost 0 bases, and 0 bases stayed unmatched.

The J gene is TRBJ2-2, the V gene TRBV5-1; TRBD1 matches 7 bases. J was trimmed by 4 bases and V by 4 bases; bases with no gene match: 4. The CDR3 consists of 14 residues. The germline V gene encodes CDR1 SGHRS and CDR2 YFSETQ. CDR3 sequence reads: CASSRGQPTGELFF. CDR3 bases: TGCGCCAGCAGCAGGGGACAGCCCACCGGGGAGCTGTTTTTT.

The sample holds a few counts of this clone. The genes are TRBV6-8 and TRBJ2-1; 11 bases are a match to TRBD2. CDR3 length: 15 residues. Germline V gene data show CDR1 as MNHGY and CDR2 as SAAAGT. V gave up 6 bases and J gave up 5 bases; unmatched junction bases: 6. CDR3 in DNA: TGTGCCAGCAGGGGGCTAGCGGGGGGCAACAATGAGCAGTTCTTC. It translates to CASRGLAGGNNEQFF.

The chain's CDR3 is CASSQVSETQYF. In DNA, the CDR3 is TGTGCCAGCAGCCAAGTTTCAGAGACCCAGTACTTC. The gene calls are TRBV14 and TRBJ2-5; D not resolved. The germline V and J ends were trimmed by 1 base and 4 bases, with 4 bases remaining between them. This CDR3 region has 12 residues. Germline assignment: CDR1 SGHDN and CDR2 FVKESK.

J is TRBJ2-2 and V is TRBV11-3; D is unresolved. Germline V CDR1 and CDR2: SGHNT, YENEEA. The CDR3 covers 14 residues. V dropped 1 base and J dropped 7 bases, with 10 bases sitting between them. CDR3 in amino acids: CASSLGLPGGELFF. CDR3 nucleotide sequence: TGTGCCAGCAGCTTAGGTTTGCCTGGCGGGGAGCTGTTTTTT.

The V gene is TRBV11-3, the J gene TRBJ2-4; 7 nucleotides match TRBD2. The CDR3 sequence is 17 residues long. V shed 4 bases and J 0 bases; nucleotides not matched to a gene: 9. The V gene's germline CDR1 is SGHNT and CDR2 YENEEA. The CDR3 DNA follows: TGTGCCAGCAGCTACCTCCGGGGGAGGGTAGCCAAAAACATTCAGTACTTC. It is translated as CASSYLRGRVAKNIQYF.

CDR3 loop: CASSLAGALETQYF. CDR3 in DNA: TGTGCCAGCAGCCTCGCGGGTGCTCTCGAGACCCAGTACTTC. J is TRBJ2-5 and V is TRBV11-3, with D maybe TRBD2 (5 bases). This CDR3 spans 14 amino acids. From germline, CDR1 is SGHNT and CDR2 YENEEA. Trimming cost V 5 bases and J 5 bases, with 15 bases left between them.

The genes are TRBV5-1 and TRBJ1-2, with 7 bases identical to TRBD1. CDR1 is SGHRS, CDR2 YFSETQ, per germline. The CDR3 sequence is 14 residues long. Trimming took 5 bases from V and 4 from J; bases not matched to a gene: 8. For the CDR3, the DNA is TGCGCCAGCAGTGGTCAGGGGGAGGGCTATGGCTACACCTTC. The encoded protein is CASSGQGEGYGYTF.

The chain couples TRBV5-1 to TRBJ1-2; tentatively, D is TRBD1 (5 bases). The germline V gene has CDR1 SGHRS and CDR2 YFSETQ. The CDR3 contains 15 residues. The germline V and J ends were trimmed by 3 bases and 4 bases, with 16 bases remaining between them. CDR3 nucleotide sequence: TGCGCCAGCAGCTACGATGGGGCGCTCCCCTATGGCTACACCTTC. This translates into CASSYDGALPYGYTF.

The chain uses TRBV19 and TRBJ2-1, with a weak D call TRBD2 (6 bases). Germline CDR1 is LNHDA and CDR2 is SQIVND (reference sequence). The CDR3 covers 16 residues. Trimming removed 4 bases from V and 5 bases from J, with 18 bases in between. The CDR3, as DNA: TGTGCCAGTAGTAGCCCAAACTCGGCGGGAAACAATGAGCAGTTCTTC. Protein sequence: CASSSPNSAGNNEQFF.

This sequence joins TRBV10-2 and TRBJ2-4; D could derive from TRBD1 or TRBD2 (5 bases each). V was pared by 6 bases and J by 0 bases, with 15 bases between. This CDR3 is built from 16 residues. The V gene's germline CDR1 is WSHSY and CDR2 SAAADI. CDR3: CASRGVGRKAKNIQYF. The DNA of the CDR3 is TGCGCCAGCAGGGGGGTCGGCCGTAAAGCCAAAAACATTCAGTACTTC.

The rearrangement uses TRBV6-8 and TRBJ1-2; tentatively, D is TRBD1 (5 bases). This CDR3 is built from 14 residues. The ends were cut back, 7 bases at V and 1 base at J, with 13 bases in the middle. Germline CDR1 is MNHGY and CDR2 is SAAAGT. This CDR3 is CASTTGGDNYGYTF. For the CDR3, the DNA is TGTGCCAGCACCACGGGGGGAGATAACTATGGCTACACCTTC.

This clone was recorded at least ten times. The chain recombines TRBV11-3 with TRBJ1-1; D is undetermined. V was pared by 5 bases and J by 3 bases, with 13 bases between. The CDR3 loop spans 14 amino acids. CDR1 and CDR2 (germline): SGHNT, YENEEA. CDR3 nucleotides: TGTGCCAGCAGCCCGCGGGTGGTCGACACTGAAGCTTTCTTT. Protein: CASSPRVVDTEAFF. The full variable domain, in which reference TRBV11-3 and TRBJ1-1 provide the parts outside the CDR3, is EAGVVQSPRYKIIEKKQPVAFWCNPISGHNTLYWYLQNLGQGPELLIRYENEEAVDDSQLPKDRFSAERLKGVDSTLKIQPAELGDSAVYLCASSPRVVDTEAFFGQGTRLTVV.

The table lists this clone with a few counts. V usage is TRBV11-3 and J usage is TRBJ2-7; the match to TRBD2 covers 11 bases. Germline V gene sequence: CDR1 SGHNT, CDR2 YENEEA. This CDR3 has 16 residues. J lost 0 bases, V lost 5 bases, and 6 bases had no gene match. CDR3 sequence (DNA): TGTGCCAGCAGCCTCCCCACTAGCGGGAGCTCCTACGAGCAGTACTTC. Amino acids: CASSLPTSGSSYEQYF.

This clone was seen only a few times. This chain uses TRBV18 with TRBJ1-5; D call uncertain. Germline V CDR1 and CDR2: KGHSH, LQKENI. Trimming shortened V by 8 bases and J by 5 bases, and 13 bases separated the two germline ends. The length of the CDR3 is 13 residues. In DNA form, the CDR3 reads TGTGCCAGCCAAACCGCGTTAGATCAGCCCCAGCATTTT. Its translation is CASQTALDQPQHF.

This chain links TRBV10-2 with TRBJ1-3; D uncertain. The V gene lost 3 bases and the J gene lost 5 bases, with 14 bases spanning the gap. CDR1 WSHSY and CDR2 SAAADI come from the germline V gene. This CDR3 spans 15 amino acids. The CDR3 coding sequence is TGCGCCAGCAGTGACCGGATCGGTGGCCGAAACACCATATATTTT. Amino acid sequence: CASSDRIGGRNTIYF.